This passage covers 7 T cell receptor beta chains from one sample sequenced in a study of shared clonotypes between healthy human individuals. Generated by immunoSEQ multiplex PCR, the TCRdb table keeps only in-frame clones and is missing some. The data contain 2 million to 2.5 million clones, approximately 95% of them singletons. The sequenced sample consisted of naive CD4+ T cells from PBMCs. Subset specified: CD45RA+ positively selected. The receptors derive from a man aged 18 to 30 in good health. Some clones in this sample may be carry-over from other donors' samples.

This clone was detected a few times. The chain joins TRBV30 to TRBJ1-1; TRBD1 is a possible D gene (5 bases). The CDR3 consists of 13 residues. Germline V gene sequence: CDR1 GTSNPN, CDR2 SVGIG (reference sequence). Deletions cut 0 bases from V and 10 bases from J, with 15 bases between. The CDR3 nucleotides are TGTGCCTGGAGTGTATCGGGGCGGGGAGGAGCTTTCTTT. Its protein product is CAWSVSGRGGAFF.

V usage is TRBV18 and J usage is TRBJ1-6, with TRBD1 identical over 7 bases. The CDR3 has 14 residues. V trimming: 3 bases; J trimming: 10 bases; junction bases outside the gene matches: 6. Germline V lookup: CDR1 KGHSH, CDR2 LQKENI. CDR3 in amino acids: CASSPDRVVSPLHF. The CDR3 DNA reads as TGTGCCAGCTCACCCGACAGGGTGGTATCACCCCTCCACTTT.

The chain is built from TRBV15 and TRBJ1-2; D is uncertain. Germline V gene sequence: CDR1 LNHNV, CDR2 YYDKDF (reference sequence). This CDR3 has 13 amino acids. V was trimmed by 7 bases and J by 8 bases, leaving 17 bases between them. The CDR3 DNA reads as TGTGCCACCAAACCGGGAGTCGCCACGGGCTACACCTTC. Amino acids: CATKPGVATGYTF.

The chain has TRBV5-1 and TRBJ2-7, with 9 bases aligning to TRBD2. Germline V gene data show CDR1 as SGHRS and CDR2 as YFSETQ. V lost 5 bases to trimming and J lost 6 bases; unmatched junction nucleotides: 12. The CDR3 loop spans 15 amino acids. CDR3 sequence: CASSPLASGVGEQYF. CDR3 DNA: TGCGCCAGCAGTCCTCTTGCTAGCGGGGTCGGCGAGCAGTACTTC.

The CDR3: CASSYSQFYGYTF. For the CDR3, the DNA is TGTGCCAGCAGTTACTCACAGTTCTATGGCTACACCTTC. The chain is built from TRBV6-5 and TRBJ1-2, with no clear D. This CDR3 comprises 13 residues. V was shortened by 0 bases and J by 4 bases, with 6 bases between the two germline ends. Per the germline V gene, CDR1 is MNHEY and CDR2 is SVGAGI.

As for this clone: The junction does not match germline at one end; this may be a read error. Within the sample, other DNA sequences also encode this same CDR3. The chain uses TRBV4-3 and TRBJ1-2; no clear D gene. The germline V gene has CDR1 LGHNA and CDR2 YSLEER. The CDR3 is made up of 16 amino acids. This chain's CDR3 is CASSLLLGHQTDGYTF. The CDR3 nucleotides read TGCGCCAGCAGCCTGCTGTTAGGGCACCAGACTGATGGCTATACCTTC.

This clone was seen a single time. The chain carries TRBV5-1 and TRBJ2-1; D remains ambiguous. The germline V gene encodes CDR1 SGHRS and CDR2 YFSETQ. The CDR3 contains 14 residues. Trimming cost V 5 bases and J 5 bases, with 14 bases left between them. CDR3 sequence (DNA): TGCGCCAGCAGGGCGATAGGCCCGAACAATGAGCAGTTCTTC. This encodes CASRAIGPNNEQFF.